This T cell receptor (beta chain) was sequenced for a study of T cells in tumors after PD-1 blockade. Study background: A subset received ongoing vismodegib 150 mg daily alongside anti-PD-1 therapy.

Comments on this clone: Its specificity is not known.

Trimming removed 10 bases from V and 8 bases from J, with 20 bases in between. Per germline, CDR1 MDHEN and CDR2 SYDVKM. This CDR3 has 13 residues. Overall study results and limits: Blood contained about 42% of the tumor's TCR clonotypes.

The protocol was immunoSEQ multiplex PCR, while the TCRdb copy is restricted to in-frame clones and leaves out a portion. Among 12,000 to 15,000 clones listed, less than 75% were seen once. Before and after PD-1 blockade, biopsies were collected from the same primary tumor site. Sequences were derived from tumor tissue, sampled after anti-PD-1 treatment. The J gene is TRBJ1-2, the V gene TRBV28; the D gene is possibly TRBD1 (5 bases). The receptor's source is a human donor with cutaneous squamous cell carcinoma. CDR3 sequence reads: CATLAGGRRGYTF. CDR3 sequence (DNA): TGTGCCACCCTAGCTGGGGGAAGGCGGGGCTACACCTTC.